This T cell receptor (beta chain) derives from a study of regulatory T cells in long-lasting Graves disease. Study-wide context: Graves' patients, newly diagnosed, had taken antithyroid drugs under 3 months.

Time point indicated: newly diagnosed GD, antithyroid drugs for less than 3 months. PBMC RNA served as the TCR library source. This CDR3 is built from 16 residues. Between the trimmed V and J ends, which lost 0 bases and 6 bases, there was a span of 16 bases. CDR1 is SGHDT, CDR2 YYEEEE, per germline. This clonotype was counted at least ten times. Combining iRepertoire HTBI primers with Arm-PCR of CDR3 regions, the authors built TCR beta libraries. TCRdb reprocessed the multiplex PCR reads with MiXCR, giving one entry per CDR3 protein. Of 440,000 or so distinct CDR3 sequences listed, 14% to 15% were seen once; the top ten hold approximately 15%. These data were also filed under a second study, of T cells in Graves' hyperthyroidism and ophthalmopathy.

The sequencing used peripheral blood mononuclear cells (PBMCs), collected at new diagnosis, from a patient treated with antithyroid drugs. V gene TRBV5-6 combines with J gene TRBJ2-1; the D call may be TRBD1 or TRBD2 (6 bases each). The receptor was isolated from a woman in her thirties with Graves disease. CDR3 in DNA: TGTGCCAGCAGCTTGGGGTTGGGGGGCTCACCCAATGAGCAGTTCTTC. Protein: CASSLGLGGSPNEQFF. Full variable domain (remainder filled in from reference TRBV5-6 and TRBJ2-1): DAGVTQSPTHLIKTRGQQVTLRCSPKSGHDTVSWYQQALGQGPQFIFQYYEEEERQRGNFPDRFSGHQFPNYSSELNVNALLLGDSALYLCASSLGLGGSPNEQFFGPGTRLTVL.